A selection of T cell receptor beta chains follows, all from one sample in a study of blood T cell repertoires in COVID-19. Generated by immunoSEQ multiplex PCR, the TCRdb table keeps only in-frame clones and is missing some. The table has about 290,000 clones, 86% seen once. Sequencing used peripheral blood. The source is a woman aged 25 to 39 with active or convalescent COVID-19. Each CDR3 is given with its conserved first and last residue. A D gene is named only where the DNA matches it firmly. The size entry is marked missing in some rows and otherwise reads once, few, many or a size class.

CDR3aa: CASSPRTGDEKLFF; CDR3nt: TGTGCCAGCTCTCCGCGCACAGGGGATGAAAAACTGTTTTTT; j_gene: TRBJ1-4; abundance: NA; d_gene: TRBD1; v_gene: TRBV18
CDR3aa: CASSFGTGSPLHF; CDR3nt: TGTGCCAGCAGTTTCGGGACAGGGTCACCCCTCCACTTT; j_gene: TRBJ1-6; abundance: NA; d_gene: TRBD1; v_gene: TRBV12-3/TRBV12-4
CDR3aa: CASSPPGTGANTEAFF; CDR3nt: TGTGCCAGCTCACCGCCCGGGACAGGAGCTAACACTGAAGCTTTCTTT; j_gene: TRBJ1-1; abundance: NA; d_gene: TRBD1; v_gene: TRBV18
CDR3aa: CASSPRQGNLPLHF; CDR3nt: TGTGCCAGCAGCCCCCGACAGGGGAATTTACCCCTCCACTTT; j_gene: TRBJ1-6; abundance: NA; d_gene: TRBD1; v_gene: TRBV7-9
CDR3aa: CASSVAGSGNSGNTIYF; CDR3nt: TGTGCCAGCAGCGTAGCTGGGAGTGGTAACTCTGGAAACACCATATATTTT; j_gene: TRBJ1-3; abundance: NA; d_gene: NA; v_gene: TRBV9
CDR3aa: CASTPGQETQYF; CDR3nt: TGTGCCAGCACCCCAGGGCAAGAGACCCAGTACTTC; j_gene: TRBJ2-5; abundance: NA; d_gene: NA; v_gene: TRBV2
CDR3aa: CASSSRGSYNSPLHF; CDR3nt: TGTGCCAGCAGTTCCAGGGGTTCCTATAATTCACCCCTCCACTTT; j_gene: TRBJ1-6; abundance: once; d_gene: NA; v_gene: TRBV27
CDR3aa: CATSDSRGPGNTIYF; CDR3nt: TGTGCCACCAGTGATTCCAGGGGGCCTGGAAACACCATATATTTT; j_gene: TRBJ1-3; abundance: NA; d_gene: TRBD1; v_gene: TRBV24-1
CDR3aa: CASSVAPSTEAFF; CDR3nt: TGTGCCAGCAGCGTAGCACCGAGCACTGAAGCTTTCTTT; j_gene: TRBJ1-1; abundance: NA; d_gene: NA; v_gene: TRBV9
CDR3aa: CASSPTGGISGANVLTF; CDR3nt: TGTGCCAGCAGCCCGACAGGGGGTATCTCTGGGGCCAACGTCCTGACTTTC; j_gene: TRBJ2-6; abundance: NA; d_gene: TRBD1; v_gene: TRBV7-6
CDR3aa: CASSLGTLLGQEQFF; CDR3nt: TGTGCCAGCAGCTTAGGAACCCTCTTGGGACAAGAGCAGTTCTTC; j_gene: TRBJ2-1; abundance: NA; d_gene: NA; v_gene: TRBV7-3
CDR3aa: CSVPTSVGAYNEQFF; CDR3nt: TGCAGCGTCCCGACTAGTGTGGGCGCCTACAATGAGCAGTTCTTC; j_gene: TRBJ2-1; abundance: few; d_gene: NA; v_gene: TRBV29-1
CDR3aa: CASSLSPFSGGANEQFF; CDR3nt: TGTGCCAGCAGCCTTTCCCCCTTCAGCGGGGGGGCTAATGAGCAGTTCTTC; j_gene: TRBJ2-1; abundance: NA; d_gene: TRBD2; v_gene: TRBV13
CDR3aa: CASSGRTGVETQYF; CDR3nt: TGTGCCAGCAGCGGCAGGACGGGGGTAGAGACCCAGTACTTC; j_gene: TRBJ2-5; abundance: NA; d_gene: NA; v_gene: TRBV7-2
CDR3aa: CASSDRGRGYTF; CDR3nt: TGTGCCAGCTCTGACAGGGGACGTGGCTACACCTTC; j_gene: TRBJ1-2; abundance: NA; d_gene: TRBD1; v_gene: TRBV18
CDR3aa: CASSIPPNRGNEKLFF; CDR3nt: TGTGCCAGTAGTATCCCCCCAAACAGGGGTAATGAAAAACTGTTTTTT; j_gene: TRBJ1-4; abundance: NA; d_gene: TRBD1; v_gene: TRBV19
CDR3aa: CASSSGQGFDTQYF; CDR3nt: TGCGCCAGCAGCTCAGGACAGGGCTTCGATACGCAGTATTTT; j_gene: TRBJ2-3; abundance: NA; d_gene: TRBD1; v_gene: TRBV5-1
CDR3aa: CASSQRRGNYGYTF; CDR3nt: TGTGCCAGCAGCCAACGCAGGGGGAACTATGGCTACACCTTC; j_gene: TRBJ1-2; abundance: NA; d_gene: TRBD1; v_gene: TRBV14
CDR3aa: CASSLANLGQGDDQPQHF; CDR3nt: TGTGCCAGCAGCTTAGCCAACTTGGGACAGGGGGACGATCAGCCCCAGCATTTT; j_gene: TRBJ1-5; abundance: NA; d_gene: TRBD1; v_gene: TRBV7-2
CDR3aa: CASSPRQGRYGYTF; CDR3nt: TGTGCCAGCAGTCCCAGACAGGGCCGCTATGGCTACACCTTC; j_gene: TRBJ1-2; abundance: NA; d_gene: TRBD1; v_gene: TRBV27
CDR3aa: CASSQDIGDRGDF; CDR3nt: TGCGCCAGCAGCCAAGATATAGGAGACAGGGGGGACTTC; j_gene: TRBJ2-5; abundance: NA; d_gene: TRBD1; v_gene: TRBV4-1
CDR3aa: CAWSLTGNRYNEQFF; CDR3nt: TGTGCCTGGAGTTTGACAGGGAATCGATACAATGAGCAGTTCTTC; j_gene: TRBJ2-1; abundance: NA; d_gene: TRBD1; v_gene: TRBV30
CDR3aa: CASSYSFHSPLHF; CDR3nt: TGTGCCAGCAGTTACTCCTTTCATTCACCCCTCCACTTT; j_gene: TRBJ1-6; abundance: NA; d_gene: NA; v_gene: TRBV6-2/TRBV6-3
CDR3aa: CASSLNFAGISGANVLTF; CDR3nt: TGTGCCAGCAGCTTGAATTTTGCGGGGATCTCTGGGGCCAACGTCCTGACTTTC; j_gene: TRBJ2-6; abundance: NA; d_gene: NA; v_gene: TRBV5-6
CDR3aa: CASSRRENTEAFF; CDR3nt: TGTGCCAGCAGCCGACGGGAGAACACTGAAGCTTTCTTT; j_gene: TRBJ1-1; abundance: once; d_gene: NA; v_gene: TRBV7-9
CDR3aa: CASSQNRVHEQFF; CDR3nt: TGCGCCAGCAGTCAGAACAGGGTCCATGAGCAGTTCTTC; j_gene: TRBJ2-1; abundance: NA; d_gene: NA; v_gene: TRBV4-1
CDR3aa: CASSALGTDYNEQFF; CDR3nt: TGTGCCAGCAGTGCCTTAGGGACAGATTACAATGAGCAGTTCTTC; j_gene: TRBJ2-1; abundance: NA; d_gene: TRBD1; v_gene: TRBV28
CDR3aa: CAWATTGGSGYTF; CDR3nt: TGTGCCTGGGCGACGACAGGGGGAAGTGGCTACACCTTC; j_gene: TRBJ1-2; abundance: NA; d_gene: TRBD1; v_gene: TRBV30
CDR3aa: CSVPTGNTEAFF; CDR3nt: TGCAGCGTACCGACAGGGAACACTGAAGCTTTCTTT; j_gene: TRBJ1-1; abundance: NA; d_gene: NA; v_gene: TRBV29-1
CDR3aa: CASSAWNSPGQTSTDTQYF; CDR3nt: TGTGCCAGCAGTGCGTGGAACAGTCCGGGACAGACTAGCACAGATACGCAGTATTTT; j_gene: TRBJ2-3; abundance: NA; d_gene: TRBD1; v_gene: TRBV6-1
CDR3aa: CASSYRGQQNTEAFF; CDR3nt: TGTGCCAGCAGTTACCGGGGACAGCAGAACACTGAAGCTTTCTTT; j_gene: TRBJ1-1; abundance: once; d_gene: TRBD1; v_gene: TRBV6-5
CDR3aa: CASKTTGQVIYTQYF; CDR3nt: TGTGCCAGCAAGACAACCGGACAGGTCATATATACGCAGTATTTT; j_gene: TRBJ2-3; abundance: few; d_gene: TRBD1; v_gene: TRBV6-5
CDR3aa: CASSQDIGPPGGYTF; CDR3nt: TGTGCCAGCAGCCAAGATATTGGCCCCCCGGGTGGCTACACCTTC; j_gene: TRBJ1-2; abundance: NA; d_gene: NA; v_gene: TRBV3-1/TRBV3-2